These T cell receptor beta chains were read from a single sample in a study of T cell repertoires in cytomegalovirus infection. These receptors' targets are unknown. TCRdb independently ran MiXCR on the reads; one entry per CDR3 protein. The data hold 900,000 to 950,000 distinct CDR3 sequences, with approximately 31% observed a single time. The source was cultured CD8+ T cells from PBMCs, collected from culture after CMV antigen stimulation. These receptors originate from a human donor in good health (CMV status not recorded). Some clones in this sample may be carry-over from other donors' samples. Both conserved end residues are part of each CDR3. Fields, in order: D gene, J gene, clone size, V gene, CDR3 DNA, CDR3 protein. D genes are given only for firm matches. Clone size is given for some rows only: seen once, a few or many times, or a class if the clone is expanded.

D gene: TRBD1
J gene: TRBJ2-1
clone size: many
V gene: TRBV7-8
CDR3 DNA: TGTGCCAGCAGCTTCACTGCGCCGGGACAGAACAATGAGCAGTTCTTC
CDR3 protein: CASSFTAPGQNNEQFF

D gene: .
J gene: TRBJ1-4
clone size: few
V gene: TRBV27
CDR3 DNA: TGTGCCAGCAGTTTAGGACAGACTAATGAAAAACTGTTTTTT
CDR3 protein: CASSLGQTNEKLFF

D gene: TRBD2
J gene: TRBJ2-2
clone size: few
V gene: TRBV14
CDR3 DNA: TGTGCCAGCAGCCAAGTCGTAGTGACTAGCGGGCCAACCTCGAGGACCGGGGAGCTGTTTTTT
CDR3 protein: CASSQVVVTSGPTSRTGELFF

D gene: .
J gene: TRBJ2-2
clone size: .
V gene: TRBV7-8
CDR3 DNA: TGTGCCAGCAGCCTGGTGGCAGGGAGGACCGGGGAGCTGTTTTTT
CDR3 protein: CASSLVAGRTGELFF

D gene: .
J gene: TRBJ2-7
clone size: .
V gene: TRBV2
CDR3 DNA: TGTGCCAGCTTGGACTTTGAGAGCTACGAGCAGTACTTC
CDR3 protein: CASLDFESYEQYF

D gene: TRBD1
J gene: TRBJ2-3
clone size: few
V gene: TRBV29-1
CDR3 DNA: TGCAGCGTTGAGGACAGGGCGATTAGCACAGATACGCAGTATTTT
CDR3 protein: CSVEDRAISTDTQYF

D gene: .
J gene: TRBJ1-2
clone size: .
V gene: TRBV6-5
CDR3 DNA: TGTGCCAGCAGTTACTCAATAGGCAGGGTGACCGGAACTTGGTATGGCTACACCTTC
CDR3 protein: CASSYSIGRVTGTWYGYTF

D gene: .
J gene: TRBJ1-5
clone size: .
V gene: TRBV6-2/TRBV6-3
CDR3 DNA: TGTGCCAGCAGTTACGAGACAGAGGTCAATCAGCCCCAGCATTTT
CDR3 protein: CASSYETEVNQPQHF

D gene: TRBD2
J gene: TRBJ2-1
clone size: .
V gene: TRBV5-4
CDR3 DNA: TGTGCCATTACGGGGGGGCCCTACAATGAGCAGTTCTTC
CDR3 protein: CAITGGPYNEQFF

D gene: TRBD1
J gene: TRBJ1-2
clone size: many
V gene: TRBV7-2
CDR3 DNA: TGTGCCAGCAGCCAGGGCGGACAGGGGGCACCTAACTATGGCTACACCTTC
CDR3 protein: CASSQGGQGAPNYGYTF

D gene: TRBD2
J gene: TRBJ2-5
clone size: .
V gene: TRBV10-3
CDR3 DNA: TGTGCCATCAGTGAGGGAGGGCGGGGGACCTTCCAAGAGACCCAGTACTTC
CDR3 protein: CAISEGGRGTFQETQYF

D gene: TRBD1
J gene: TRBJ1-2
clone size: few
V gene: TRBV11-2
CDR3 DNA: TGTGCCAGCAGCCCCTGGATGACAGGGGTGGGCTACACCTTC
CDR3 protein: CASSPWMTGVGYTF

D gene: TRBD1
J gene: TRBJ1-4
clone size: .
V gene: TRBV6-5
CDR3 DNA: TGTGCCAGCAGTGACCTACAGGGGTGGAATGAAAAACTGTTTTTT
CDR3 protein: CASSDLQGWNEKLFF

D gene: .
J gene: TRBJ1-5
clone size: .
V gene: TRBV6-6
CDR3 DNA: TGTGCCAGCAGTTACTCGGGGTCAGCTGGGGTTAATCAGCCCCAGCATTTT
CDR3 protein: CASSYSGSAGVNQPQHF

D gene: TRBD2
J gene: TRBJ2-7
clone size: few
V gene: TRBV12-3/TRBV12-4
CDR3 DNA: TGTGCCAGCAGCATTAGCGGGGGGAAGGACGAGCAGTACTTC
CDR3 protein: CASSISGGKDEQYF

D gene: TRBD1
J gene: TRBJ1-2
clone size: .
V gene: TRBV6-6
CDR3 DNA: TGTGCCAGCGCTCACAGGGGGTCCCCGTATGGCTACACCTTC
CDR3 protein: CASAHRGSPYGYTF

D gene: .
J gene: TRBJ2-1
clone size: .
V gene: TRBV7-9
CDR3 DNA: TGTGCCAGCAGCTTAGGGGAAGGGAAGTTCTTC
CDR3 protein: CASSLGEGKFF

D gene: .
J gene: TRBJ1-4
clone size: few
V gene: TRBV19
CDR3 DNA: TGTGCCAGTAGTTCGACAGGCGTTGCAACTAATGAAAAACTGTTTTTT
CDR3 protein: CASSSTGVATNEKLFF

D gene: .
J gene: TRBJ2-1
clone size: few
V gene: TRBV7-9
CDR3 DNA: TGTGCCAGCAGCTCCCGAGGGGACATTTACAATGAGCAGTTCTTC
CDR3 protein: CASSSRGDIYNEQFF

D gene: TRBD1
J gene: TRBJ2-6
clone size: .
V gene: TRBV12-5
CDR3 DNA: TGTGCTAGTGGTTTGGGACAGGGGCTTACTGGGGCCAACGTCCTGACTTTC
CDR3 protein: CASGLGQGLTGANVLTF

D gene: TRBD1
J gene: TRBJ1-5
clone size: .
V gene: TRBV5-5
CDR3 DNA: TGTGCCAGCAGCATCGGACAGGGGGCTGAGCCCCAGCATTTT
CDR3 protein: CASSIGQGAEPQHF

D gene: TRBD2
J gene: TRBJ2-1
clone size: .
V gene: TRBV7-6
CDR3 DNA: TGTGCCAGCAGAGACCTAGCGGGGATCGGTTATGAGCAGTTCTTC
CDR3 protein: CASRDLAGIGYEQFF

D gene: .
J gene: TRBJ1-3
clone size: .
V gene: TRBV19
CDR3 DNA: TGTGCCAGTACCCCCCCCGAGGGAAACACCATATATTTT
CDR3 protein: CASTPPEGNTIYF

D gene: .
J gene: TRBJ2-7
clone size: .
V gene: TRBV27
CDR3 DNA: TGTGCCAGCAGCTTACGTCGGAACAAGCAGTACTTC
CDR3 protein: CASSLRRNKQYF

D gene: TRBD1
J gene: TRBJ1-2
clone size: .
V gene: TRBV6-2/TRBV6-3
CDR3 DNA: TGTGCCAGCAGCAATCCGGACAGGTTCGAGTCTCTATATGGCTACACCTTC
CDR3 protein: CASSNPDRFESLYGYTF

D gene: .
J gene: TRBJ2-2
clone size: many
V gene: TRBV11-2
CDR3 DNA: TGTGCCAGCAGCTTAGATTTAGGGGCTTGGACCGGGGAGCTGTTTTTT
CDR3 protein: CASSLDLGAWTGELFF

D gene: .
J gene: TRBJ2-1
clone size: few
V gene: TRBV10-2
CDR3 DNA: TGCGCCAGCAGTGAGTCTGCCGAGTGGCGGGAATACAATGAGCAGTTCTTC
CDR3 protein: CASSESAEWREYNEQFF

D gene: .
J gene: TRBJ2-4
clone size: few
V gene: TRBV7-9
CDR3 DNA: TGTGCCAGCAGCTCCCAGGGCTGGGGAAACATTCAGTACTTC
CDR3 protein: CASSSQGWGNIQYF

D gene: .
J gene: TRBJ2-7
clone size: .
V gene: TRBV7-4
CDR3 DNA: TGTGCCAGCAGCCCCACTCAGGGTACCCACTCCTACGAGCAGTACTTC
CDR3 protein: CASSPTQGTHSYEQYF

D gene: .
J gene: TRBJ1-1
clone size: many
V gene: TRBV7-2
CDR3 DNA: TGTGCCAGCAGCCCTCCGCCTGCGCTACCTATGGTCTTT
CDR3 protein: CASSPPPALPMVF

D gene: .
J gene: TRBJ1-1
clone size: few
V gene: TRBV6-5
CDR3 DNA: TGTGCCAGCAGTTACGGGGGGGCTGTAGCTTTCTTT
CDR3 protein: CASSYGGAVAFF

D gene: TRBD2
J gene: TRBJ2-5
clone size: few
V gene: TRBV24-1
CDR3 DNA: TGTGCCACCAGTGAAGGGGGGACTAGCGGGGGGTCGGAGACCCAGTACTTC
CDR3 protein: CATSEGGTSGGSETQYF

D gene: .
J gene: TRBJ2-3
clone size: few
V gene: TRBV7-9
CDR3 DNA: TGTGCCAGCAGCTCCATGGAGGGACCTACACAAGATACGCAGTATTTT
CDR3 protein: CASSSMEGPTQDTQYF

D gene: TRBD1
J gene: TRBJ1-2
clone size: .
V gene: TRBV12-3/TRBV12-4
CDR3 DNA: TGTGCCAGCAGTTTCCTATCGACAGGGGGAAAGTATGGCTACACCTTC
CDR3 protein: CASSFLSTGGKYGYTF

D gene: .
J gene: TRBJ2-1
clone size: .
V gene: TRBV7-9
CDR3 DNA: TGTGCCAGCAGCGCCCCGGCAGGGGATGAGCAGTTCTTC
CDR3 protein: CASSAPAGDEQFF

D gene: .
J gene: TRBJ2-1
clone size: many
V gene: TRBV7-2
CDR3 DNA: TGTGCCAGCAGCTGGGATCCCTACAATGAGCAGTTCTTC
CDR3 protein: CASSWDPYNEQFF

D gene: TRBD1
J gene: TRBJ2-7
clone size: .
V gene: TRBV10-1
CDR3 DNA: TGCGCCAGCAGTGACCCCGGGACAGGGGACGAGCAGTACTTC
CDR3 protein: CASSDPGTGDEQYF

D gene: TRBD1
J gene: TRBJ2-3
clone size: .
V gene: TRBV19
CDR3 DNA: TGTGCCAGTAAGCGAACACGGGACAGGCACACAGATACGCAGTATTTT
CDR3 protein: CASKRTRDRHTDTQYF

D gene: TRBD1
J gene: TRBJ2-7
clone size: few
V gene: TRBV2
CDR3 DNA: TGTGCCAGCAGGGCCGGGACAGGGAGCTTCTACGAGCAGTACTTC
CDR3 protein: CASRAGTGSFYEQYF

D gene: TRBD2
J gene: TRBJ2-1
clone size: once
V gene: TRBV6-1
CDR3 DNA: TGTGCCAGCGGGTACGGGGGGGCCTACAATGAGCAGTTCTTC
CDR3 protein: CASGYGGAYNEQFF

D gene: .
J gene: TRBJ2-1
clone size: .
V gene: TRBV14
CDR3 DNA: TGTGCCAGCAGCCGGAACAGGGACTTCCCCTACAATGAGCAGTTCTTC
CDR3 protein: CASSRNRDFPYNEQFF

D gene: .
J gene: TRBJ1-5
clone size: few
V gene: TRBV10-3
CDR3 DNA: TGTGCCATCAGTGAGTCCCGTAATCAGCCCCAGCATTTT
CDR3 protein: CAISESRNQPQHF

D gene: .
J gene: TRBJ2-1
clone size: .
V gene: TRBV24-1
CDR3 DNA: TGTGCCACCAGTGATTCTCTTTACAATGAGCAGTTCTTC
CDR3 protein: CATSDSLYNEQFF

D gene: TRBD1
J gene: TRBJ1-5
clone size: .
V gene: TRBV6-2/TRBV6-3
CDR3 DNA: TGTGCCACCTCGACAGGGCAGTGGAGTCAGCCCCAGCATTTT
CDR3 protein: CATSTGQWSQPQHF

D gene: .
J gene: TRBJ1-1
clone size: .
V gene: TRBV28
CDR3 DNA: TGTGCCAGCAGTCCATACCATGGGAACACTGAAGCTTTCTTT
CDR3 protein: CASSPYHGNTEAFF

D gene: .
J gene: TRBJ2-5
clone size: few
V gene: TRBV7-2
CDR3 DNA: TGTGCCAGCAGCTTAGTGGACACTGCTCAAGAGACCCAGTACTTC
CDR3 protein: CASSLVDTAQETQYF

D gene: .
J gene: TRBJ1-2
clone size: .
V gene: TRBV7-9
CDR3 DNA: TGTGCCAAAGGGGGAGCCGATGGCTACACCTTC
CDR3 protein: CAKGGADGYTF

D gene: TRBD1
J gene: TRBJ2-2
clone size: .
V gene: TRBV5-4
CDR3 DNA: TGTGCCAGCAGCGGAGGACAGGGACCCACCGGGGAGCTGTTTTTT
CDR3 protein: CASSGGQGPTGELFF

D gene: TRBD1
J gene: TRBJ1-5
clone size: .
V gene: TRBV7-9
CDR3 DNA: TGTGCCAGCAGCATAACAGGGGGCTTTCAGCCCCAGCATTTT
CDR3 protein: CASSITGGFQPQHF

D gene: .
J gene: TRBJ2-5
clone size: few
V gene: TRBV9
CDR3 DNA: TGTGCCAGCAGCGTAGGAGATATCCACCCTTTAGAGACCCAGTACTTC
CDR3 protein: CASSVGDIHPLETQYF

D gene: .
J gene: TRBJ1-5
clone size: few
V gene: TRBV7-9
CDR3 DNA: TGTGCCAGCAGCTTAGAAAGGGGACGTAATCAGCCCCAGCATTTT
CDR3 protein: CASSLERGRNQPQHF

D gene: .
J gene: TRBJ1-5
clone size: .
V gene: TRBV27
CDR3 DNA: TGTGCCAGCAGTTTCACGACAGGCGTGCAGCCCCAGCATTTT
CDR3 protein: CASSFTTGVQPQHF

D gene: .
J gene: TRBJ1-2
clone size: few
V gene: TRBV4-1
CDR3 DNA: TGCGCCAGCAGCTACGGGCCGGGCTATGGCTACACCTTC
CDR3 protein: CASSYGPGYGYTF

D gene: .
J gene: TRBJ2-1
clone size: .
V gene: TRBV7-6
CDR3 DNA: TGTGCCAGCAGCTACCCGTGGGCAGGGGTCTACAATGAGCAGTTCTTC
CDR3 protein: CASSYPWAGVYNEQFF

D gene: .
J gene: TRBJ1-1
clone size: .
V gene: TRBV27
CDR3 DNA: TGTGCCAGCAGCCTCAGAGAAATGAACACTGAAGCTTTCTTT
CDR3 protein: CASSLREMNTEAFF

D gene: .
J gene: TRBJ2-7
clone size: .
V gene: TRBV12-5
CDR3 DNA: TGTGCTAGTGGTTTGTACAGGGAGGGCTACGAGCAGTACTTC
CDR3 protein: CASGLYREGYEQYF

D gene: TRBD1
J gene: TRBJ1-4
clone size: few
V gene: TRBV19
CDR3 DNA: TGTGCCAGGCGGACAGGACCGGACGGCGGAACTAATGAAAAACTGTTTTTT
CDR3 protein: CARRTGPDGGTNEKLFF

D gene: .
J gene: TRBJ2-3
clone size: .
V gene: TRBV11-1
CDR3 DNA: TGTGCCAGCAGCAAAAACGAGTTTGCCACAGATACGCAGTATTTT
CDR3 protein: CASSKNEFATDTQYF